Listed here are 14 T cell receptor beta chains from one sample, sequenced in a study of OX40 agonist ivuxolimab in advanced cancers. The data were produced by immunoSEQ multiplex PCR, yet TCRdb's version contains in-frame clones alone and is incomplete. This sample yields some 49,000 clones, of which roughly four fifths are seen a single time; around 4% belongs to the top ten. The material was CD4+ or CD8+ T cells sorted from blood, obtained in a trial of the OX40 agonist ivuxolimab. These receptors were taken from an adult with an advanced solid tumor such as melanoma, head and neck, liver or kidney cancer.

This clone occurred a few times. V and J are TRBV5-6 and TRBJ2-5; D ambiguous. This CDR3 contains 11 residues. Between the trimmed V and J ends, which lost 4 bases and 7 bases, there was a span of 8 bases. Germline assignment: CDR1 SGHDT and CDR2 YYEEEE. This CDR3 reads CASSLRRTQYF. The DNA for the CDR3 is TGTGCCAGCAGCCTTCGGAGGACCCAGTACTTC.

The V gene is TRBV6-1, the J gene TRBJ2-7, with D possibly being TRBD1 (5 bases). The germline V and J ends were trimmed by 6 bases and 3 bases, with 18 bases remaining between them. Germline assignment: CDR1 MNHNS and CDR2 SASEGT. The length of the CDR3 is 15 residues. The CDR3 coding sequence is TGTGCCAGCAGCTCGGGCAGGGCCGTCAACTACGAGCAGTACTTC. It encodes CASSSGRAVNYEQYF.

This chain connects TRBV5-1 to TRBJ2-3; TRBD2 matches 8 bases. This CDR3 is built from 15 residues. Germline CDR1 reads SGHRS; CDR2 reads YFSETQ. The trim removed 0 bases at V and 6 bases at J, leaving 6 bases unmatched. CDR3 in amino acids: CASSLDSGGLDTQYF. In nucleotides, the CDR3 is TGCGCCAGCAGCTTGGACAGCGGGGGCTTGGATACGCAGTATTTT.

CDR3 residues: CASSYAGRFPTYEQYF. CDR3 DNA: TGTGCCAGCAGTTACGCTGGACGGTTCCCGACCTACGAGCAGTACTTC. This rearrangement joins TRBV6-5 to TRBJ2-7, with D uncertain. Germline V gene data show CDR1 as MNHEY and CDR2 as SVGAGI. The CDR3 consists of 16 residues. V was clipped by 2 bases and J by 2 bases, with 16 bases between them.

The genes are TRBV15 and TRBJ2-3; 7 bases align to TRBD2. The CDR3 totals 16 residues. Germline V CDR1 and CDR2: LNHNV, YYDKDF (reference sequence). Trimming removed 0 bases from V and 1 base from J; junction bases left unmatched: 4. CDR3 nucleotide sequence: TGTGCCACCAGCAGAGATCGGGGGGTAGGCACAGATACGCAGTATTTT. Translation gives CATSRDRGVGTDTQYF.

V and J are TRBV4-1 and TRBJ1-4; a weak D match, TRBD1 (5 bases). The CDR3 loop spans 18 amino acids. Germline loops: CDR1 MGHRA, CDR2 YSYEKL. The V end was cut by 0 bases, the J end by 0 bases, with 14 bases between. The CDR3 loop is CASSQDRAGTSTNEKLFF. The CDR3 nucleotides are TGCGCCAGCAGCCAAGATAGGGCAGGGACCTCAACTAATGAAAAACTGTTTTTT.

The genes are TRBV10-3 and TRBJ1-1; tentatively, D is TRBD1 (6 bases). Germline V gene lookup returns CDR1 ENHRY and CDR2 SYGVKD. This CDR3 has 13 residues. V shed 7 bases and J shed 7 bases, with 16 bases lying between them. This CDR3 reads CAINGVRGVEAFF. The CDR3 DNA reads as TGTGCCATCAACGGGGTTAGGGGGGTTGAAGCTTTCTTT.

The rearrangement uses TRBV5-1 and TRBJ2-3; 8 bases agree with TRBD1. With 0 bases clipped from V and 4 bases from J, the junction kept 4 bases outside the gene matches. CDR3 length: 15 residues. The V gene's germline CDR1 is SGHRS and CDR2 YFSETQ. The chain's CDR3 is CASSLGQGAADTQYF. CDR3 in DNA: TGCGCCAGCAGCTTGGGTCAGGGGGCGGCAGATACGCAGTATTTT.

The gene calls are TRBV4-3 and TRBJ2-7, with 10 bases identical to TRBD1. Per the germline V gene, CDR1 is LGHNA and CDR2 is YSLEER. With V trimmed by 5 bases and J by 4 bases, 5 bases remained unmatched. CDR3 length: 14 residues. CDR3 DNA sequence: TGCGCCAGCAGCGCTCGGACAGGGGGGTACGAGCAGTACTTC. This gives the protein CASSARTGGYEQYF.

The chain is built from TRBV5-8 and TRBJ2-7, with TRBD2 matching 7 bases. Germline-derived CDR1 and CDR2 are SGHTS and YDEGEE. The CDR3 sequence is 13 residues long. J was trimmed by 6 bases and V by 4 bases; bases with no gene match: 7. Here the CDR3 DNA reads TGTGCCAGCAGCCCTATTCCGGGAGGCGAGCAGTACTTC. This sequence encodes CASSPIPGGEQYF. Combining the CDR3 with reference TRBV5-8 and TRBJ2-7 gives the whole variable domain EAGVTQSPTHLIKTRGQQATLRCSPISGHTSVYWYQQALGLGLQFLLWYDEGEERNRGNFPPRFSGRQFPNYSSELNVNALELEDSALYLCASSPIPGGEQYFGPGTRLTVT.

About this clone itself: Distinct nucleotide sequences in the sample also encode this CDR3. This sequence joins TRBV7-8 and TRBJ1-2; D is unclear. The germline V gene encodes CDR1 SGHVS and CDR2 FQNEAQ. V shed 2 bases and J shed 6 bases, with 16 bases lying between them. The CDR3 contains 15 residues. The CDR3 protein is CASSLQFGPADGYTF. In DNA form, the CDR3 reads TGTGCCAGCAGCTTACAGTTTGGCCCGGCGGATGGCTACACCTTC.

This clone was counted a single time. An end of the junction differs from the germline gene, which may be a read error. The V and J genes are TRBV7-7 and TRBJ2-5, with 14 nucleotides matching TRBD2. Germline V gene lookup returns CDR1 SSHAT and CDR2 FNYEAQ (reference sequence). CDR3 length equals 15 residues. The CDR3 spells CASSQGLAGEETQYF. The CDR3 region has the DNA TGTGCTAGCAGCCAGGGACTAGCGGGAGAGGAGACCCAGTACTTC.

This rearrangement joins TRBV30 to TRBJ1-2; no clear D. The germline CDR1 and CDR2 sequences are GTSNPN and SVGIG (reference sequence). The CDR3 spans 16 residues. Trimming shortened V by 3 bases and J by 2 bases, and 19 bases separated the two germline ends. In DNA form, the CDR3 reads TGTGCCTGGAGCGGACTCGTGTGGTTTGCCAACTATGGCTACACCTTC. It specifies CAWSGLVWFANYGYTF.

The chain has TRBV14 and TRBJ2-2; either TRBD1 or TRBD2 may fit D (5 bases each). Germline CDR1 reads SGHDN; CDR2 reads FVKESK. CDR3 size: 18 residues. V lost 8 bases, J lost 7 bases, and 29 bases lay in between. The CDR3 loop is CASRGPPSVFQSGGELFF. CDR3 sequence (DNA): TGTGCCAGCCGGGGCCCTCCGAGTGTGTTTCAAAGTGGCGGGGAGCTGTTTTTT.